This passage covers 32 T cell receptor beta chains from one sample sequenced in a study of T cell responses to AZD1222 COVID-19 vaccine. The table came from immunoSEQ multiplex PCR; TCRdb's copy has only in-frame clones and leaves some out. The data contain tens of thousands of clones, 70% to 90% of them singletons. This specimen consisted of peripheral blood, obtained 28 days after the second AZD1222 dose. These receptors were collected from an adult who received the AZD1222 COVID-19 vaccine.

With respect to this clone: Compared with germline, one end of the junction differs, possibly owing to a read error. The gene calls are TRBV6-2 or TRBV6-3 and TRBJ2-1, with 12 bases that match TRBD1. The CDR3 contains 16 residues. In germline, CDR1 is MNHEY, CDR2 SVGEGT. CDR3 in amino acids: CASSSHSPGQGATGVF. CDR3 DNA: TGTGCCAGCAGTTCCCACTCTCCGGGACAGGGGGCGACTGGTGTCTTC.

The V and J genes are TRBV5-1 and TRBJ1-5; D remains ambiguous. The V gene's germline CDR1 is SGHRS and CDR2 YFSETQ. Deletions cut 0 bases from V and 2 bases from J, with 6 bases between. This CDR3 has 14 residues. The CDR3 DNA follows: TGCGCCAGCAGCTTGGGGACGGGCAATCAGCCCCAGCATTTT. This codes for CASSLGTGNQPQHF.

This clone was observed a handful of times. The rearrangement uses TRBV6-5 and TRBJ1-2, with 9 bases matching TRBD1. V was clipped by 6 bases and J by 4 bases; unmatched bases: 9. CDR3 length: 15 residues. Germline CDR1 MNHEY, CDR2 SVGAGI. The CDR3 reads CASRLSGQGGYGYTF. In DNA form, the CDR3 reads TGTGCCAGCAGACTGTCGGGACAGGGCGGCTATGGCTACACCTTC.

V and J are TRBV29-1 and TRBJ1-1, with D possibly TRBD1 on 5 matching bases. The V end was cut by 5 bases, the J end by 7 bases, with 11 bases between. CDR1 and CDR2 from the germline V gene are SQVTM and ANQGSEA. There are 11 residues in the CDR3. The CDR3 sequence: CSVSRQREAFF. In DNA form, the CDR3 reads TGCAGCGTTTCTCGACAGCGTGAAGCTTTCTTT.

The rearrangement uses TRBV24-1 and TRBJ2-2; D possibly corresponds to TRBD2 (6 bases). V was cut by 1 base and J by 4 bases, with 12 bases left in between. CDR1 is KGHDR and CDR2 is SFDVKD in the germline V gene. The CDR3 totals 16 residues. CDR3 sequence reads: CATSDFRLEGTGELFF. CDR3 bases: TGTGCCACCAGTGATTTTCGACTAGAAGGCACCGGGGAGCTGTTTTTT.

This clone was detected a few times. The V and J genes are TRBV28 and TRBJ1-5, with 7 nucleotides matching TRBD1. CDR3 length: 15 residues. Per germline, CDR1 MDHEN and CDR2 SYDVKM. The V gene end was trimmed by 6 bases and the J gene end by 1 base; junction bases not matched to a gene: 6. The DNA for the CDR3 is TGTGCCAGCAGCCCCAGGGGGTCGAGCAATCAGCCCCAGCATTTT. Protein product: CASSPRGSSNQPQHF.

The CDR3 sequence: CASSPPGTGSGETQYF. DNA of the CDR3: TGTGCCAGCAGCCCGCCAGGGACAGGGAGCGGCGAGACCCAGTACTTC. The chain employs TRBV7-3 and TRBJ2-5, with TRBD1 matching 9 bases. The CDR3 spans 16 residues. From germline, CDR1 is SGHTA and CDR2 FQGTGA. Germline trimming cut 5 bases from V and 5 bases from J; bases unmatched to any gene: 12.

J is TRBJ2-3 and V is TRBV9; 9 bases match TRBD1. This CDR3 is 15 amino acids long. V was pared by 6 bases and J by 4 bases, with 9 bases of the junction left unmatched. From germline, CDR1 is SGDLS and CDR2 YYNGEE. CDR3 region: CASTRGDRVADTQYF. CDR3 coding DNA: TGTGCCAGCACCAGGGGGGACAGGGTGGCAGATACGCAGTATTTT.

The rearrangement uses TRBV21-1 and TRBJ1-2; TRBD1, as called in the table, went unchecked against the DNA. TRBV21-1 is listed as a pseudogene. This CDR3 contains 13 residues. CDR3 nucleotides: TGTGCCAGCCGGACAGGGGGCTCGGAGGGCTACACCTTC. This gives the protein CASRTGGSEGYTF.

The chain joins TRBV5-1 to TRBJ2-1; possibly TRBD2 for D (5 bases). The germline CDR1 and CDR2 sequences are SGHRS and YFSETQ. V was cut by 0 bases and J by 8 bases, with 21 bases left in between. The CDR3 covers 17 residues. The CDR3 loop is CASSLGTGRSGSDEQFF. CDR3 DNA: TGCGCCAGCAGCTTGGGAACCGGACGCAGCGGTAGCGATGAGCAGTTCTTC.

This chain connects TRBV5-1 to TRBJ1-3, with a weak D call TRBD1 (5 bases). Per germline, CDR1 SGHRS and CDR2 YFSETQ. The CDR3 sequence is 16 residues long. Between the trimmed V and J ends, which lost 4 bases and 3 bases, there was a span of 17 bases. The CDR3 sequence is CASSLAGTESGNTIYF. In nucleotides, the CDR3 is TGCGCCAGCAGCCTAGCCGGGACTGAGAGTGGAAACACCATATATTTT. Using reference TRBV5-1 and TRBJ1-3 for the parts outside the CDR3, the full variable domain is KAGVTQTPRYLIKTRGQQVTLSCSPISGHRSVSWYQQTPGQGLQFLFEYFSETQRNKGNFPGRFSGRQFSNSRSEMNVSTLELGDSALYLCASSLAGTESGNTIYFGEGSWLTVV.

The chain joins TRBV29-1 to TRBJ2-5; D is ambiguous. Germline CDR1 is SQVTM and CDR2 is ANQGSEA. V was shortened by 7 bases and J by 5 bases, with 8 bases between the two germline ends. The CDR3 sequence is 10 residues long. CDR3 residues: CSAAEETQYF. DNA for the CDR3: TGCAGCGCCGCCGAGGAGACCCAGTACTTC.

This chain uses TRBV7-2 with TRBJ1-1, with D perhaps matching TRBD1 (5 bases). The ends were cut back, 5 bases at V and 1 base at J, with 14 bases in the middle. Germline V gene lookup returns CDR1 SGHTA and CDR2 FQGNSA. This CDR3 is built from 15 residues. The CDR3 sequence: CASSPNLQGNTEAFF. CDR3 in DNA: TGTGCCAGCAGCCCCAACCTCCAGGGGAACACTGAAGCTTTCTTT.

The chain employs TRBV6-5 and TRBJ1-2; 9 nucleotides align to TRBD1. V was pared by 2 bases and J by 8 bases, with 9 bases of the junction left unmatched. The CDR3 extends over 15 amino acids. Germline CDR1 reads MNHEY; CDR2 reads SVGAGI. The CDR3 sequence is CASSYGQGNRDGYTF. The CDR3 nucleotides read TGTGCCAGCAGTTACGGACAGGGGAACCGGGACGGCTACACCTTC.

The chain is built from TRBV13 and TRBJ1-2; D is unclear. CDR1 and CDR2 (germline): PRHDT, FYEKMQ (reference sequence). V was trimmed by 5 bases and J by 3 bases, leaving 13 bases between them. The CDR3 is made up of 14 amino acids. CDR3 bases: TGTGCCAGCAGCCAGATAGGGAAGGACTATGGCTACACCTTC. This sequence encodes CASSQIGKDYGYTF.

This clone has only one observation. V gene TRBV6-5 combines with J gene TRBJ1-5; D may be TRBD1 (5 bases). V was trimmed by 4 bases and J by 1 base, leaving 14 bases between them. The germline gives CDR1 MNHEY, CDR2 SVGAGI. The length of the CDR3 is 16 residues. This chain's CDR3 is CASSLLTGLSNQPQHF. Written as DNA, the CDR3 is TGTGCCAGCAGTTTACTAACAGGATTAAGCAATCAGCCCCAGCATTTT.

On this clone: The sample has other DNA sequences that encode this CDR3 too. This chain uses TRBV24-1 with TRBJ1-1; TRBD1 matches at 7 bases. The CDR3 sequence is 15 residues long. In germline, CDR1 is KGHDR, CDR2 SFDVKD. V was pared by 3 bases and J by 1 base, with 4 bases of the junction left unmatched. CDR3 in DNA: TGTGCCACCAGTGATGGACAGGACCCGAACACTGAAGCTTTCTTT. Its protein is CATSDGQDPNTEAFF.

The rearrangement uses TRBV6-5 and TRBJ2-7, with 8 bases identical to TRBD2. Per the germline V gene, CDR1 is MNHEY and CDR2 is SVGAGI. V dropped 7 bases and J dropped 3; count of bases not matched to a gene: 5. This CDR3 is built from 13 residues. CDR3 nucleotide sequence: TGTGCCAGCACTACTAGCGGACACTACGAGCAGTACTTC. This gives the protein CASTTSGHYEQYF.

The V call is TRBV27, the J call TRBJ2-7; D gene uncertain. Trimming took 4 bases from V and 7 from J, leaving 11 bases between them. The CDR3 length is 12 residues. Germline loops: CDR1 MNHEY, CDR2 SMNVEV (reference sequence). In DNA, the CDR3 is TGTGCCAGCAGTTCCCCCGTGGGGGAGCAGTACGTC. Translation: CASSSPVGEQYV.

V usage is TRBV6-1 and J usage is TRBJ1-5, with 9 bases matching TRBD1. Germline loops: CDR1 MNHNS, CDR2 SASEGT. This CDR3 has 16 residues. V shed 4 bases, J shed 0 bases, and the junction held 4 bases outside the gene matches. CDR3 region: CASSGQGGYSNQPQHF. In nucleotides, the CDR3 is TGTGCCAGCAGTGGACAGGGGGGGTATAGCAATCAGCCCCAGCATTTT.

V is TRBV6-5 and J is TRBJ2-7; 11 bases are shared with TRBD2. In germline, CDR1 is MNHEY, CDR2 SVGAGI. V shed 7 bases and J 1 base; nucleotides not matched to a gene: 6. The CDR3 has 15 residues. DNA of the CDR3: TGTGCCAGCAAAATCGGGACTAGCGGATCCTACGAGCAGTACTTC. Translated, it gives CASKIGTSGSYEQYF.

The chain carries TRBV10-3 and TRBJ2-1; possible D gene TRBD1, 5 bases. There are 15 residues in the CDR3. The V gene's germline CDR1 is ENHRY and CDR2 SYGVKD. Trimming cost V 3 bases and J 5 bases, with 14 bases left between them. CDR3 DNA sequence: TGTGCCATCAGTGACGCCCAGGGCATAAACAATGAGCAGTTCTTC. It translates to CAISDAQGINNEQFF.

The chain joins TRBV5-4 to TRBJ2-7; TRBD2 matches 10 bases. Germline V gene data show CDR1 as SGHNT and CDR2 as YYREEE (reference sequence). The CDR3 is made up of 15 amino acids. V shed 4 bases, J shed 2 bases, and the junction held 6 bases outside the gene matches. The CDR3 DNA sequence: TGTGCCAGCAGCACACCGGGACTAGCGACCTACGAGCAGTACTTC. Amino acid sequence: CASSTPGLATYEQYF.

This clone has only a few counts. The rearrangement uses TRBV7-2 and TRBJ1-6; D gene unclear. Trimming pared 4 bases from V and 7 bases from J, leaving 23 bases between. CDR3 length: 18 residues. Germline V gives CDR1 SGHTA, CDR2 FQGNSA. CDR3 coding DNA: TGTGCCAGCAGCTCCGACCGACCTATGATATCTAGGAATTCACCCCTCCACTTT. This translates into CASSSDRPMISRNSPLHF.

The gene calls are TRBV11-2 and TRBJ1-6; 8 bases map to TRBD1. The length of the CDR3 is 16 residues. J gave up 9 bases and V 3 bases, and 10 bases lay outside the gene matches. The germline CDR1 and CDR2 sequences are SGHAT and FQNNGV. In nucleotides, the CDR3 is TGTGCCAGCAGCTTCGAACCGGGACAGGTCTTTTCACCCCTCCACTTT. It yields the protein CASSFEPGQVFSPLHF.

In nucleotides, the CDR3 is TGTGCCAGCAGCGTAGATGGGGTGAACACTGAAGCTTTCTTT. Its translation: CASSVDGVNTEAFF. J is TRBJ1-1 and V is TRBV9; D gene uncertain. V lost 0 bases to trimming and J lost 0 bases, with 6 bases between them. CDR3 length: 14 residues. The germline gives CDR1 SGDLS, CDR2 YYNGEE.

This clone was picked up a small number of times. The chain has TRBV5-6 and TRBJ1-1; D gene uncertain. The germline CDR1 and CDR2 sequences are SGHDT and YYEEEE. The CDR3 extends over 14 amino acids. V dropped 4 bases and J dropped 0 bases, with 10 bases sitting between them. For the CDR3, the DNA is TGTGCCAGCAGCCCGTGGTGGATGAACACTGAAGCTTTCTTT. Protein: CASSPWWMNTEAFF.

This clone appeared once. The CDR3 reads CASSPFGGRGGTDTQYF. CDR3 bases: TGTGCCAGCAGCCCATTCGGTGGGCGGGGCGGCACAGATACGCAGTATTTT. This chain joins TRBV7-8 and TRBJ2-3, with D possibly being TRBD2 (6 bases). This CDR3 has 17 amino acids. V lost 5 bases and J lost 1, with 19 bases in between. Germline V gives CDR1 SGHVS, CDR2 FQNEAQ.

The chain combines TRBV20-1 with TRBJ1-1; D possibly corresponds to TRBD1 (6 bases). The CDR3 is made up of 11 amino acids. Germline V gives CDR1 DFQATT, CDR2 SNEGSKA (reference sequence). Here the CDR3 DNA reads TGCAGCTCGGGGGCGGGCACTGAAGCTTTCTTT. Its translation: CSSGAGTEAFF.

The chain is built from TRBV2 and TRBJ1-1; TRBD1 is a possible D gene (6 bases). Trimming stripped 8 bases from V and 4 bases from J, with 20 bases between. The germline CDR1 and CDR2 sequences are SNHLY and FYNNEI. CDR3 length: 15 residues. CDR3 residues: CASRGEAGVGTEAFF. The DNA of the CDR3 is TGTGCCAGCCGAGGGGAAGCAGGGGTGGGCACTGAAGCTTTCTTT.

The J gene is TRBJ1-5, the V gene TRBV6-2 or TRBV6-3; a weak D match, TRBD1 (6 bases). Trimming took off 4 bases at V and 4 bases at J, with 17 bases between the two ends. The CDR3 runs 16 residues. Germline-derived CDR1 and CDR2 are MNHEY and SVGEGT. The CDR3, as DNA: TGTGCCAGCAGTTCTAGGACAGATTGGGGGAATCAGCCCCAGCATTTT. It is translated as CASSSRTDWGNQPQHF.

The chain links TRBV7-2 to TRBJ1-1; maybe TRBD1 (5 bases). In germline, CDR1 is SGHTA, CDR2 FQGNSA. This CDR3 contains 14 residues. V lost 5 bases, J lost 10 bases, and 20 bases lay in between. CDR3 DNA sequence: TGTGCCAGCAGCACCCGGGACTCATTTAGAGGAGCTTTCTTT. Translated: CASSTRDSFRGAFF.